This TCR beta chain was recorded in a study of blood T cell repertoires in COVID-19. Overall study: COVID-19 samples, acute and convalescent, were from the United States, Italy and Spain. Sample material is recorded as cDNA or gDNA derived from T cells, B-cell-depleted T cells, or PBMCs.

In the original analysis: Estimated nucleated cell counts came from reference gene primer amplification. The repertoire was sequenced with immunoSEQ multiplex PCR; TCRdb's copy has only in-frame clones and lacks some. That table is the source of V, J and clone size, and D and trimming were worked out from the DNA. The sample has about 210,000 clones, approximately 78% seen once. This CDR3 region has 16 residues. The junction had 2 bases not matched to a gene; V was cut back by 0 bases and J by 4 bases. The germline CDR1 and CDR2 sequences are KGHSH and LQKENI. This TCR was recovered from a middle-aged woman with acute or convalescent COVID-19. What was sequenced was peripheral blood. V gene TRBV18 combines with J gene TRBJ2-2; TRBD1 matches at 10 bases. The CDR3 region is CASSPPRTGGTGELFF. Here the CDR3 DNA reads TGTGCCAGCTCACCACCCAGGACAGGGGGCACCGGGGAGCTGTTTTTT.